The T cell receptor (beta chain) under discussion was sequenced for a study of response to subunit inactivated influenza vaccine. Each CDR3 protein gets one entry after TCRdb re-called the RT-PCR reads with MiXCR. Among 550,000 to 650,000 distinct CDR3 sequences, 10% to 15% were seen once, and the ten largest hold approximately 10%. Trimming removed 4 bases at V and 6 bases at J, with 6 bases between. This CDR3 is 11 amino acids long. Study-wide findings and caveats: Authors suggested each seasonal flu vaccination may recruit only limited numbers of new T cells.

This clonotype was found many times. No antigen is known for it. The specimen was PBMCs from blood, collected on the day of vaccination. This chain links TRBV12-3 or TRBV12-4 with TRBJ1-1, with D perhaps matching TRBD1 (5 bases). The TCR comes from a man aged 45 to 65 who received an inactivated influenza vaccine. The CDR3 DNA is TGTGCCAGCAGTTGGGGGTCTGAAGCTTTCTTT. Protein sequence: CASSWGSEAFF.